Shown below are 2 T cell receptor beta chains from a single sample sequenced in a study of CD8+ T cells in alopecia areata. In each case, RNA was isolated and then reverse transcribed into cDNA as the sequencing template. Data came from immunoSEQ multiplex PCR; TCRdb stores just in-frame clones and leaves some out. This table has 93,000 or so clones, approximately 84% appearing once. Treatment denoted: oral pan-JAK inhibitor, 5-10 mg twice daily. The sequencing here drew on CD8+ T cells sorted from blood, taken between weeks 30 and 35, from a patient treated with tofacitinib. Every receptor here comes from a human donor with alopecia areata.

The count of this clone is one. The chain has TRBV12-5 and TRBJ1-2; D gene unclear. V gave up 6 bases and J gave up 4 bases, with 21 bases separating them. Germline assignment: CDR1 LGHNT and CDR2 FRNRAP. CDR3 length: 16 residues. The DNA for the CDR3 is TGTGCTAGTGGCAATACCGGCTTTGAACGGGTCTATGGCTACACCTTC. It codes for CASGNTGFERVYGYTF.

This clone has more than one count but fewer than ten. The chain combines TRBV15 with TRBJ2-1; tentative D call: TRBD2 (5 bases). The germline gives CDR1 LNHNV, CDR2 YYDKDF (reference sequence). The V gene lost 0 bases and the J gene lost 4 bases, with 13 bases spanning the gap. CDR3 length: 16 amino acids. The CDR3 here is CATSRERGQVYNEQFF. For the CDR3, the DNA is TGTGCCACCAGCAGAGAAAGAGGGCAGGTATACAATGAGCAGTTCTTC. The full variable domain, with the rest looked up from reference TRBV15 and TRBJ2-1, is DAMVIQNPRYQVTQFGKPVTLSCSQTLNHNVMYWYQQKSSQAPKLLFHYYDKDFNNEADTPDNFQSRRPNTSFCFLDIRSPGLGDTAMYLCATSRERGQVYNEQFFGPGTRLTVL.